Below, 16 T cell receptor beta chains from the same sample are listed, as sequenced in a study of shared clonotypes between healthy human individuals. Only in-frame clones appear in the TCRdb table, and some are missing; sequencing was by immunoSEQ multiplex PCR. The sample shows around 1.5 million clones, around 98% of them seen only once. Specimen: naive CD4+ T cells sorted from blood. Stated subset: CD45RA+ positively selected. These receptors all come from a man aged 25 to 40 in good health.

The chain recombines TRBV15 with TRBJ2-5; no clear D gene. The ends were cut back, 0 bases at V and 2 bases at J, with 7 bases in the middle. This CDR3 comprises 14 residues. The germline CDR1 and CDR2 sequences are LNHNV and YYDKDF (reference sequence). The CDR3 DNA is TGTGCCACCAGCAGAGATAGAATGCAAGAGACCCAGTACTTC. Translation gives CATSRDRMQETQYF. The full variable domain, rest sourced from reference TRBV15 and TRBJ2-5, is DAMVIQNPRYQVTQFGKPVTLSCSQTLNHNVMYWYQQKSSQAPKLLFHYYDKDFNNEADTPDNFQSRRPNTSFCFLDIRSPGLGDTAMYLCATSRDRMQETQYFGPGTRLLVL.

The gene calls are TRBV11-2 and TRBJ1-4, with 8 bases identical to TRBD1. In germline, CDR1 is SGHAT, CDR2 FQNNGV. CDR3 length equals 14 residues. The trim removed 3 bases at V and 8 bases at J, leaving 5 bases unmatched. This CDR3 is CASSLDRVDEKLFF. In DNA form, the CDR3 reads TGTGCCAGCAGCTTGGACAGGGTTGACGAAAAACTGTTTTTT. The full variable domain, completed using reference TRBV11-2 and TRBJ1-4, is EAGVAQSPRYKIIEKRQSVAFWCNPISGHATLYWYQQILGQGPKLLIQFQNNGVVDDSQLPKDRFSAERLKGVDSTLKIQPAKLEDSAVYLCASSLDRVDEKLFFGSGTQLSVL.

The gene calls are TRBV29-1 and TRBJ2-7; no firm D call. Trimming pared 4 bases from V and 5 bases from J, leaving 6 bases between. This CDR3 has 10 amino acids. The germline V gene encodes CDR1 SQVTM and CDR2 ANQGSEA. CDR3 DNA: TGCAGCGTTGGAGCACACGAGCAGTACTTC. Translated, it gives CSVGAHEQYF.

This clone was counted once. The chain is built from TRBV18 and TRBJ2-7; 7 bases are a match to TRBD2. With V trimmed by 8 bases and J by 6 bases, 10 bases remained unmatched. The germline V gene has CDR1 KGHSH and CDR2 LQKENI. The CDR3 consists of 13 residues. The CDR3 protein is CASMTSPTSEQYF. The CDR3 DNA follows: TGTGCCAGCATGACTAGCCCCACCTCCGAGCAGTACTTC.

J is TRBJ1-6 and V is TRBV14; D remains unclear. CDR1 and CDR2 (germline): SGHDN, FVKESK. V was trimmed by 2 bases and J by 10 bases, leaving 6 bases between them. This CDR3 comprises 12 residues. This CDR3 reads CASSQLGSPLHF. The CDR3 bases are TGTGCCAGCAGCCAATTGGGGTCACCCCTCCACTTT.

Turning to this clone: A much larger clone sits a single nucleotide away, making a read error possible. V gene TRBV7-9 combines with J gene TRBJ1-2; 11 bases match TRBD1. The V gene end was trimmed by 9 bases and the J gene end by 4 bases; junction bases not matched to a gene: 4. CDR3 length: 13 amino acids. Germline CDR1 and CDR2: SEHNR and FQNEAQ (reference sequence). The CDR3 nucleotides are TGTGCCAGTGGGGACAGGGGGATCTATGGCTACACCTTC. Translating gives CASGDRGIYGYTF.

CDR3 in DNA: TGTGCAAGTCGCTTAGGGGACTCGGTCCTGGGGCGGCCCAAAAACATTCAGTACTTC. As protein: CASRLGDSVLGRPKNIQYF. The V and J genes are TRBV12-2 and TRBJ2-4; whether TRBD2, the table's D call, matches the DNA was not checked. TRBV12-2 is listed as a pseudogene. This CDR3 is 19 amino acids long.

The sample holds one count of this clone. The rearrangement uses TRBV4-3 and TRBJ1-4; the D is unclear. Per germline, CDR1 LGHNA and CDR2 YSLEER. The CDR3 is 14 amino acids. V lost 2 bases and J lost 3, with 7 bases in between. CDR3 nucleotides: TGCGCCAGCAGCCAATACGGGCCTAATGAAAAACTGTTTTTT. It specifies CASSQYGPNEKLFF.

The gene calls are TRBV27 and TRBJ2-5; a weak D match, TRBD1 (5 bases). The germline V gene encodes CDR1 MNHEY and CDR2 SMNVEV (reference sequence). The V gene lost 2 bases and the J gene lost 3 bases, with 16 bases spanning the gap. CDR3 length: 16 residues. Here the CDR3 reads CASSLVFGRVKETQYF. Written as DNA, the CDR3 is TGTGCCAGCAGTTTAGTCTTCGGCAGGGTGAAAGAGACCCAGTACTTC.

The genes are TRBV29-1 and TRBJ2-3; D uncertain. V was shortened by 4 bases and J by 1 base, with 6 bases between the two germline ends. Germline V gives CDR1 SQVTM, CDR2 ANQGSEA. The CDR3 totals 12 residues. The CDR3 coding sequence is TGCAGCGTTGTATTCGGCACAGATACGCAGTATTTT. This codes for CSVVFGTDTQYF.

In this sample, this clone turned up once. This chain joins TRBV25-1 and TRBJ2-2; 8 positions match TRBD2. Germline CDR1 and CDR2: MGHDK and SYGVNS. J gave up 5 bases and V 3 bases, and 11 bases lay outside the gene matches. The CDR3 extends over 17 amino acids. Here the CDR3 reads CASSENGTGGRTGELFF. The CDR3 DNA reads TGTGCCAGCAGTGAGAATGGGACCGGCGGGAGGACCGGGGAGCTGTTTTTT.

In DNA form, the CDR3 reads TGTGCCAGCAGCTTACCCCCTGGGCCCGGGGAGCTGTTTTTT. As protein: CASSLPPGPGELFF. V gene TRBV7-2 combines with J gene TRBJ2-2, with D uncertain. Trimming left V 2 bases short and J 6 bases short, with 10 bases between. This CDR3 is 14 amino acids long. The V gene's germline CDR1 is SGHTA and CDR2 FQGNSA.

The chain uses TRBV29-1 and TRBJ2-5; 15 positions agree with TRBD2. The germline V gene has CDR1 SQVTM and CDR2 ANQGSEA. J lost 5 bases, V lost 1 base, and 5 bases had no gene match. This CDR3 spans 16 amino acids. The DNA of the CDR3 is TGCAGCGTTGAAGGGACTAGCGGGAGGGCCCGGGAGACCCAGTACTTC. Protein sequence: CSVEGTSGRARETQYF.

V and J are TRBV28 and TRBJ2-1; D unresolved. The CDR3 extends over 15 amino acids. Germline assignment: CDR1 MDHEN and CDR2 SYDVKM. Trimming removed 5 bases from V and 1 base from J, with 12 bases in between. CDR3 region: CASSIVFGSYNEQFF. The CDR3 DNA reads TGTGCCAGCAGTATTGTATTCGGGTCCTACAATGAGCAGTTCTTC. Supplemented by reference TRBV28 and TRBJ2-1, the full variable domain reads DVKVTQSSRYLVKRTGEKVFLECVQDMDHENMFWYRQDPGLGLRLIYFSYDVKMKEKGDIPEGYSVSREKKERFSLILESASTNQTSMYLCASSIVFGSYNEQFFGPGTRLTVL.

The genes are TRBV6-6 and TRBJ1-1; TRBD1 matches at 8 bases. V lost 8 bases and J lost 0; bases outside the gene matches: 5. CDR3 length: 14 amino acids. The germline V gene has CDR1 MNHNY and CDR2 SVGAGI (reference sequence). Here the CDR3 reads CASQTGVLNTEAFF. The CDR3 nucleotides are TGTGCCAGCCAGACAGGGGTATTGAACACTGAAGCTTTCTTT.

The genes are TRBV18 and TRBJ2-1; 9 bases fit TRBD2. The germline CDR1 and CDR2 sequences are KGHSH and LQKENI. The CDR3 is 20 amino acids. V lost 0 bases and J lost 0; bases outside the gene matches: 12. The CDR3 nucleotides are TGTGCCAGCTCACCACCTCCATCCATGAGTAGCGGGAGCTCCTACAATGAGCAGTTCTTC. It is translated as CASSPPPSMSSGSSYNEQFF.